These 5 T cell receptor beta chains share one sample of origin, sequenced in a study of T-cell memory formation after mild COVID-19. TCRdb re-derived calls from the 5' RACE reads in MiXCR, one entry per CDR3 protein. Altogether about 180,000 distinct CDR3 sequences are present, around 20% being singletons, with the ten largest covering under 4.5%. Sequenced input: PBMCs or a T cell subset sorted from them (not recorded which). All receptors derive from a man aged 18 to 30 who had mild COVID-19 (a few samples of this study predate the infection). Cell type and time point are not known.

This chain links TRBV4-3 with TRBJ2-3, with 11 positions matching TRBD2. The CDR3 consists of 15 residues. V was clipped by 6 bases and J by 4 bases; unmatched bases: 6. Per the germline V gene, CDR1 is LGHNA and CDR2 is YSLEER. As DNA, the CDR3 is TGCGCCAGCAGTTTTAGCGGGGGGGCCGCAGATACGCAGTATTTT. It encodes CASSFSGGAADTQYF.

The gene calls are TRBV6-1 and TRBJ1-1, with 9 positions matching TRBD1. Trimming took 8 bases from V and 4 from J; bases not matched to a gene: 5. The CDR3 totals 13 residues. The V gene's germline CDR1 is MNHNS and CDR2 SASEGT. As DNA, the CDR3 is TGTGCCAGCCACAGGGGGCCAGGCACTGAAGCTTTCTTT. Protein sequence: CASHRGPGTEAFF.

J is TRBJ2-7 and V is TRBV7-9; 11 positions agree with TRBD1. Unmatched junction bases numbered 4, after V lost 3 bases and J lost 6 bases. The CDR3 totals 14 residues. The germline V gene has CDR1 SEHNR and CDR2 FQNEAQ (reference sequence). Here the CDR3 DNA reads TGTGCCAGCAGCTTGGCCGGGACAGGGGGCGAGCAGTACGTC. Protein sequence: CASSLAGTGGEQYV.

The gene calls are TRBV20-1 and TRBJ2-7; a weak D match, TRBD2 (6 bases). Germline CDR1 and CDR2: DFQATT and SNEGSKA (reference sequence). The CDR3 is 15 residues long. V was trimmed by 0 bases and J by 2 bases, leaving 14 bases between them. The DNA for the CDR3 is TGCAGTGCTAGAGATCATGGGGGAGGTGCCTACGAGCAGTACTTC. It specifies CSARDHGGGAYEQYF.

The chain carries TRBV7-2 and TRBJ2-1; 9 bases match TRBD2. The V segment lost 2 bases and the J segment 7 bases; nucleotides outside the gene matches: 0. The CDR3 contains 13 residues. Germline V gene data show CDR1 as SGHTA and CDR2 as FQGNSA. CDR3 in amino acids: CASSLLAGNEQFF. In DNA form, the CDR3 reads TGTGCCAGCAGCTTACTAGCGGGGAATGAGCAGTTCTTC.